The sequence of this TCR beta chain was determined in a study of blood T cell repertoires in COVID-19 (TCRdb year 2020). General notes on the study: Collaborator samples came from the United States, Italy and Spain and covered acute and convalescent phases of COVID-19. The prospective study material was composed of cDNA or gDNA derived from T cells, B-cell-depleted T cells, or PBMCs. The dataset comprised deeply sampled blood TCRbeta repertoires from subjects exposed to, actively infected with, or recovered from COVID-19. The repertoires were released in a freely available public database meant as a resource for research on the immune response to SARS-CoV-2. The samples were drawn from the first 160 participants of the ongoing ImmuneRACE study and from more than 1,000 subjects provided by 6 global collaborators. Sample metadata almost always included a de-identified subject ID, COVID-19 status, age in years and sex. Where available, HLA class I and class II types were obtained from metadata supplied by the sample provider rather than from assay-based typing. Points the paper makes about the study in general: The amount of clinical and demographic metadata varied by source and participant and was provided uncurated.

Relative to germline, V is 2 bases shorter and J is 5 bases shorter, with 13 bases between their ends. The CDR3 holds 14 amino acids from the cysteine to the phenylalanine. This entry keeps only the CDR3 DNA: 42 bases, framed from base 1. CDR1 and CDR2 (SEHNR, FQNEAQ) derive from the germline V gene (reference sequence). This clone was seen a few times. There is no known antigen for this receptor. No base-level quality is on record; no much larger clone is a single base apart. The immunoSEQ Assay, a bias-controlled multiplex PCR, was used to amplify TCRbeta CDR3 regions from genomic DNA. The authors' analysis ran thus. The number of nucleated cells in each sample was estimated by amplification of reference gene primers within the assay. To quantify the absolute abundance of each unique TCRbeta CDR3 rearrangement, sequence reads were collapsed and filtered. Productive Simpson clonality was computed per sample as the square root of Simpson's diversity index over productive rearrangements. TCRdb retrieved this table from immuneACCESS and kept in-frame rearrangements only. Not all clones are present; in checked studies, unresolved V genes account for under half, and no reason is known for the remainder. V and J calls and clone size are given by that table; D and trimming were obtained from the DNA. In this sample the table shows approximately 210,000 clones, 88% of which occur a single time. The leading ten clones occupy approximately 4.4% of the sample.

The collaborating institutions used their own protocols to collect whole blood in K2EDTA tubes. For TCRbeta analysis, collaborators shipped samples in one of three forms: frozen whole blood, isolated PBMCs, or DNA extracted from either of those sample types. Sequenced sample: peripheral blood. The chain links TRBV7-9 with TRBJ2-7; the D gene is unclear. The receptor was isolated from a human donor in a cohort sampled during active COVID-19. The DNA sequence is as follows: TGTGCCAGCAGCTTAAACAGCATTTCTCACGAGCAGTACTTC. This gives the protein CASSLNSISHEQYF.